This TCR beta chain stems from a study of cytomegalovirus exposure and HLA in healthy donors. The CDR3 runs to 14 residues. This PCR relied on a set of 60 Vbeta primers and 13 Jbeta primers. Sequenced by immunoSEQ multiplex PCR; TCRdb stores in-frame clones only, minus some. The sample gives about 110,000 clones, roughly 87% of which show up once; roughly 2.6% is in the top ten. Sequenced input: PBMCs. This sequence originates from a man aged 25-45 years in good health and CMV-seropositive. This chain connects TRBV21-1 to TRBJ1-1; TRBD1 was called by the table and not checked on the DNA. TRBV21-1 is a documented pseudogene. CDR3 DNA: TGTGCCGGCCAGGGTTCAGTGTTGAACACTGAAGCTTTCTTT. Translating gives CAGQGSVLNTEAFF.